There are many counts of the clone carrying this T cell receptor beta chain. Its antigen remains unknown. The sample is drawn from a study of T-cell reconstitution after alpha-beta-depleted transplantation in children. V gave up 6 bases and J gave up 3 bases; unmatched junction bases: 3. This CDR3 has 14 residues. Unique molecular identifiers were used in preparing the TCRbeta library. TCRdb fed the PCR reads into MiXCR, producing one record per CDR3 protein. Of approximately 270,000 distinct CDR3 sequences detected, roughly a quarter appear once; the ten largest clones hold 4.5% to 5.5%. Study-wide results and limits: From newly produced T cells came most of the T-cell counts and diversity one year after transplant. Approximately two months post-transplant, alpha-beta T cells reportedly originated from several hundred expanded graft clones. Surviving recipient T cells and thymic progenitors accounted for the high day-60 TCRbeta diversity observed in some patients.

V gene TRBV12-3 or TRBV12-4 combines with J gene TRBJ2-1; 9 bases are shared with TRBD2. This receptor was taken from a female patient aged 2 to 10 who had a stem cell transplant for congenital amegakaryocytic thrombocytopenia, so the T cells may come from the graft donor. The sequenced sample was PBMCs, mostly from graft donor cells, obtained 360 days after TCRalphabeta/CD19-depleted stem cell transplant. The CDR3 nucleotides read TGTGCCAGCAGAACGACTAGCGGCTACAATGAGCAGTTCTTC. Its translation is CASRTTSGYNEQFF.